The subject of this entry is one T cell receptor (beta chain). What it recognizes is unknown. These data originate in a study of T-cell memory formation after mild COVID-19. Study-level background: TCR clusters were mostly donor specific. Study observations and caveats: Contracting clones localized mainly to CM and EM when CD4+ and mainly to EMRA when CD8+. Several responding clones turned up in pre-infection memory, indicating that cross-reactive memory may have taken part. CD4+ bias marked clones expanding day 15 to 37, unlike balanced contracting clones.

CDR1 is SNHLY and CDR2 is FYNNEI in the germline V gene. Deletions cut 5 bases from V and 0 bases from J, with 13 bases between. The CDR3 covers 15 residues. MiXCR, applied by TCRdb to the 5' RACE reads, yields one record per CDR3 protein. The sample has over 60,000 distinct CDR3 sequences, around 15% seen once. This receptor was taken from an adult woman who had mild COVID-19 (a few samples of this study predate the infection). Cell type and time point are not known. The sequencing input was PBMCs or a T cell subset sorted from them (not recorded which). The chain uses TRBV2 and TRBJ1-1; D is possibly TRBD1 (5 bases). The CDR3 DNA sequence: TGTGCCAGCAGTCGGCCCGGGACGGTGAACACTGAAGCTTTCTTT. Translation: CASSRPGTVNTEAFF.